The 16 T cell receptor beta chains reported below all come from one sample, sequenced in a study of blood T cell repertoires in COVID-19. Measured with immunoSEQ multiplex PCR; TCRdb has only the in-frame clones, and not every one. The table shows roughly 3,400 clones, with about three quarters occurring only once. Sequences were obtained from peripheral blood. The receptors stem from a man between 65 and 85 years old with active COVID-19.

The V gene is TRBV18, the J gene TRBJ1-1; D is undetermined. Germline V gene lookup returns CDR1 KGHSH and CDR2 LQKENI. The CDR3 is made up of 12 amino acids. V shed 2 bases and J shed 10 bases, with 11 bases lying between them. In DNA, the CDR3 is TGTGCCAGCTCACCAACCGCCCGGGGAGCTTTCTTT. Translating gives CASSPTARGAFF.

The chain is built from TRBV19 and TRBJ2-7, with TRBD1 identical over 9 bases. The junction had 7 bases not matched to a gene; V was cut back by 5 bases and J by 2 bases. Germline CDR1 LNHDA, CDR2 SQIVND (reference sequence). This CDR3 region has 15 residues. CDR3 sequence reads: CASSVAGTGTYEQYF. The CDR3 DNA sequence: TGTGCCAGTAGTGTCGCCGGGACAGGGACCTACGAGCAGTACTTC.

The rearrangement uses TRBV27 and TRBJ1-5; D possibly corresponds to TRBD1 (6 bases). Trimming removed 5 bases from V and 4 bases from J, with 12 bases in between. Germline V gene sequence: CDR1 MNHEY, CDR2 SMNVEV (reference sequence). The CDR3 consists of 14 residues. The CDR3 sequence is CASSKGRGNQPQHF. CDR3 DNA: TGTGCCAGCAGTAAGGGCAGGGGAAATCAGCCCCAGCATTTT.

The rearrangement uses TRBV4-3 and TRBJ1-2, with unresolved D. This CDR3 has 17 amino acids. Germline assignment: CDR1 LGHNA and CDR2 YSLEER. The V end lost 3 bases, the J end lost 0 bases, and 17 bases lay between the germline ends. CDR3 in DNA: TGCGCCAGCAGCCAGGGTGCCGGCGGAGGAACTAACTATGGCTACACCTTC. It yields the protein CASSQGAGGGTNYGYTF.

V and J are TRBV27 and TRBJ1-2; D may be TRBD1 (5 bases). Trimming cost V 6 bases and J 4 bases, with 12 bases left between them. CDR3 length: 13 amino acids. CDR1 is MNHEY, CDR2 SMNVEV, per germline (reference sequence). The CDR3 DNA reads as TGTGCCAGCAGCCCGACAGTGTTCTATGGCTACACCTTC. Its translation: CASSPTVFYGYTF.

This chain joins TRBV10-3 and TRBJ2-1, with no clear D. Trimming removed 4 bases at V and 7 bases at J, with 5 bases between. The CDR3 is 11 residues long. CDR1 and CDR2 from the germline V gene are ENHRY and SYGVKD. The CDR3 bases are TGTGCCATCAGTGTCAGTAATGAGCAGTTCTTC. Translated: CAISVSNEQFF.

The chain recombines TRBV10-3 with TRBJ1-2; maybe TRBD1 (6 bases). The CDR3 runs 12 residues. V was shortened by 7 bases and J by 4 bases, with 10 bases between the two germline ends. Germline loops: CDR1 ENHRY, CDR2 SYGVKD. CDR3 sequence (DNA): TGTGCCATCACGGGGGGCGGCTATGGCTACACCTTC. This codes for CAITGGGYGYTF.

In its sample, this clone is large (0.1 to 1%). The sample contains more than one DNA sequence encoding this CDR3. The rearrangement links TRBV19 to TRBJ1-1; D unclear. V was shortened by 10 bases and J by 0 bases, with 6 bases between the two germline ends. The CDR3 is 11 residues long. CDR1 is LNHDA, CDR2 SQIVND, per germline (reference sequence). CDR3 loop: CATRLNTEAFF. The CDR3 coding sequence is TGTGCCACCAGGTTGAACACTGAAGCTTTCTTT.

Here the CDR3 reads CAISESTSGGAYEQYF. CDR3 coding DNA: TGTGCCATCAGTGAGTCGACTAGCGGGGGGGCGTACGAGCAGTACTTC. This sequence joins TRBV10-3 and TRBJ2-7; TRBD2 matches at 14 bases. The trim removed 0 bases at V and 4 bases at J, leaving 2 bases unmatched. CDR3 length: 16 amino acids. The germline V gene encodes CDR1 ENHRY and CDR2 SYGVKD.

J is TRBJ2-7 and V is TRBV30; the match to TRBD2 covers 7 bases. V was clipped by 5 bases and J by 7 bases; unmatched bases: 8. Germline V lookup: CDR1 GTSNPN, CDR2 SVGIG (reference sequence). The CDR3 contains 12 residues. CDR3 residues: CAWSWRGLEQYF. CDR3 sequence (DNA): TGTGCCTGGTCTTGGCGGGGGTTGGAGCAGTACTTC.

The chain joins TRBV12-5 to TRBJ2-3; D not certain. CDR1 LGHNT and CDR2 FRNRAP come from the germline V gene. Trimming removed 2 bases from V and 4 bases from J, with 16 bases in between. The CDR3 length is 16 residues. Here the CDR3 reads CASGLMSRSLADTQYF. For the CDR3, the DNA is TGTGCTAGTGGTTTGATGTCTAGGTCCCTCGCAGATACGCAGTATTTT.

This rearrangement joins TRBV6-4 to TRBJ2-5, with TRBD2 identical over 8 bases. There are 16 residues in the CDR3. V lost 4 bases and J lost 9; bases outside the gene matches: 16. CDR1 and CDR2 (germline): MRHNA, SNTAGT. CDR3 nucleotide sequence: TGTGCCAGCAGTGCACCGGATAGCGGGGTCTTGGGGCCCCAGTACTTC. It is translated as CASSAPDSGVLGPQYF.

The gene calls are TRBV29-1 and TRBJ1-1; tentatively, D is TRBD1 (6 bases). This CDR3 has 12 residues. The germline gives CDR1 SQVTM, CDR2 ANQGSEA. Trimming left V 6 bases short and J 11 bases short, with 19 bases between. CDR3 residues: CSVMDSGGAAFF. CDR3 nucleotides: TGCAGCGTCATGGATTCCGGGGGGGCGGCTTTCTTT.

This clone was seen only a few times. The chain uses TRBV18 and TRBJ1-1; TRBD1 matches 7 bases. With 5 bases clipped from V and 2 bases from J, the junction kept 11 bases outside the gene matches. Germline V gene data show CDR1 as KGHSH and CDR2 as LQKENI. The CDR3 consists of 16 residues. The CDR3 DNA reads TGTGCCAGCTCATTCCACGGCGGACAGGAAAACACTGAAGCTTTCTTT. Encoded protein: CASSFHGGQENTEAFF.

This chain links TRBV25-1 with TRBJ1-4, with 11 bases fitting TRBD1. CDR3 length: 15 amino acids. With V trimmed by 4 bases and J by 7 bases, 5 bases remained unmatched. Germline V gene lookup returns CDR1 MGHDK and CDR2 SYGVNS. CDR3 sequence reads: CASSARDRGVEKLFF. In DNA form, the CDR3 reads TGTGCCAGCAGTGCAAGGGACAGGGGGGTTGAAAAACTGTTTTTT.

The rearrangement joins TRBV18 to TRBJ2-3; no clear D. The CDR3 extends over 18 amino acids. Germline assignment: CDR1 KGHSH and CDR2 LQKENI. The germline V and J ends were trimmed by 2 bases and 0 bases, with 18 bases remaining between them. The DNA of the CDR3 is TGTGCCAGCTCACCAGGCCAGACAAACCCAACTAGCACAGATACGCAGTATTTT. Translated, it gives CASSPGQTNPTSTDTQYF.